This TCR beta chain originates from a study of T-cell memory formation after mild COVID-19 (dated by TCRdb to the early 2020s). About the investigation overall: TCR sequence clusters from the two donors were largely donor specific. In a couple of donors, T-cell clones that expanded and contracted after mild COVID-19 were followed by sequencing TCRalpha and TCRbeta repertoires longitudinally. The cohort comprised two young, previously healthy adult volunteers, one female and one male. Summary of the overall study and its limitations: From day 15 to 85, contracting clones showed balanced CD4/CD8 phenotypes, whereas a second wave of clones that expanded from day 15 to 37 leaned towards CD4+. The detection of some responding clones in pre-infection memory suggests that pre-existing cross-reactive memory T cells joined the SARS-CoV-2 response. Whether the second-wave clones peaking on day 37 were SARS-CoV-2 specific was not confirmed. The study covered only a couple of mild cases, and larger cohorts including severe cases with pre-infection samples were considered necessary. Contracting CD4+ clones were found mainly in CM and EM memory subsets, while CD8+ clones were enriched in EMRA.

Reading from cysteine to phenylalanine, the CDR3 counts 11 amino acids. Just the 33-base CDR3 DNA is kept, in frame starting at base 1. V is pared back by 5 bases and J by 4 bases, with 8 bases lying between the germline termini. Taken from the germline V gene (reference sequence), the CDR1 and CDR2 loops are DFQATT and SNEGSKA. These reads were obtained on an Illumina NovaSeq 6000. TCRalpha and TCRbeta cDNA libraries were built by 5'RACE with constant-segment primers, adding sample barcodes and unique molecular identifiers. RNA was extracted from every sample with Trizol reagent. Libraries were amplified in two PCR steps, with a second sample barcode and Illumina TruSeq adapters added in the second step. Sequencing of the libraries was done on an Illumina NovaSeq, producing 2 x 150 bp paired-end reads. The original pipeline was this. With migec v1.2.7, reads were demultiplexed and then collapsed into UMI-guided consensus sequences. With mixcr v2.1.11, UMI consensuses were aligned to TRA and TRB V and J templates and assembled into clonotypes. Clonotypes were classified as expanded or contracted when called significant by both edgeR and NoisET, with noise models trained on biological replicates. edgeR calls used a false discovery rate-adjusted p below 0.01 and a log2 fold-change threshold of 1. As an exploratory analysis of dynamics, PCA with hierarchical clustering was applied to max-normalized trajectories of the 1000 most abundant clonotypes. Separately sequenced CD4+ and CD8+ repertoires were used to assign the CD4 or CD8 phenotype of responding clones. TCRdb reworked the public reads: Q25 trimming with fastp, MiXCR clone assembly, productive beta chains retained. CDR3 protein sequences are deduplicated, and each keeps its most common genes and DNA. TCRdb, rather than the study authors, made the V and J calls. The sample contains about 560,000 distinct CDR3 sequences, more than 15% of them found a single time. The leading ten clones occupy approximately 12% of the sample.

This clonotype was seen a handful of times. Its antigen has not been determined. The sample holds no much larger clone one base away, and base qualities are not on file. Ficoll-Paque density gradient centrifugation was the method used to isolate PBMCs. Sequencing input: PBMCs or a T cell subset sorted from them (not recorded which). The clonotype originates from an adult woman who had mild COVID-19 (a few samples of this study predate the infection). The sample titles of this study are shuffled in the database, so cell type and time point are left out; the donor was told from shared clones. Rearrangement joined TRBV20-1 to TRBJ1-2; confidence is insufficient to name the D gene. The CDR3 here reads CSAPELYGYTF. At the DNA level, the sequence is TGCAGTGCTCCAGAGCTCTATGGCTACACCTTC.